The 17 T cell receptor beta chains presented below share a single source sample, sequenced in a study of blood T cell repertoires in COVID-19. Clones were sequenced by immunoSEQ multiplex PCR, and TCRdb holds only the in-frame ones, with some missing. The profile shows about 38,000 clones, 94% of them singletons. The sample comprised peripheral blood. Source of these receptors: a human donor with active COVID-19. The donor label of this sample is uncertain.

The V and J genes are TRBV10-1 and TRBJ2-1, with a weak D call TRBD2 (5 bases). Deletions cut 8 bases from V and 0 bases from J, with 11 bases between. CDR3 length: 14 amino acids. CDR1 and CDR2 from the germline V gene are WNHNN and SYGVQD (reference sequence). The CDR3 is CASRRVSSYNEQFF. CDR3 sequence (DNA): TGCGCCAGCCGGCGGGTGAGCTCCTACAATGAGCAGTTCTTC.

The genes are TRBV6-6 and TRBJ2-2; 8 bases fit TRBD2. CDR1 MNHNY and CDR2 SVGAGI come from the germline V gene (reference sequence). After removal of 5 bases from V and 4 bases from J, the junction contained 12 bases not matched to a gene. The CDR3 spans 17 residues. For the CDR3, the DNA is TGTGCCAGCAGTCCCGGGGGGGCGGGGGTGAGCACCGGGGAGCTGTTTTTT. Translation: CASSPGGAGVSTGELFF.

CDR3 residues: CASSLERTGLDTQYF. CDR3 DNA: TGCGCCAGCAGCTTGGAACGGACAGGTTTAGATACGCAGTATTTT. The chain has TRBV5-1 and TRBJ2-3, with 7 bases fitting TRBD1. Germline V gives CDR1 SGHRS, CDR2 YFSETQ. The CDR3 contains 15 residues. V was clipped by 0 bases and J by 5 bases; unmatched bases: 6.

The chain links TRBV7-2 to TRBJ2-4; D perhaps matches TRBD1 (6 bases). The CDR3 totals 13 residues. The V gene's germline CDR1 is SGHTA and CDR2 FQGNSA. V was pared by 5 bases and J by 13 bases, with 18 bases between. This CDR3 reads CASSPTRQVIQYF. Here the CDR3 DNA reads TGTGCCAGCAGCCCTACCCGACAGGTCATCCAGTACTTC.

The chain is built from TRBV6-5 and TRBJ2-1, with 14 bases aligning to TRBD2. The V and J ends lost 6 bases and 14 bases, in that order; junction bases with no gene match: 6. There are 13 residues in the CDR3. Germline V gene lookup returns CDR1 MNHEY and CDR2 SVGAGI. The CDR3 reads CASRLGLAGVKFF. The CDR3 DNA sequence: TGTGCCAGCAGACTGGGACTAGCGGGAGTCAAGTTCTTC.

The CDR3 loop is CASSQERATGLAYGYTF. CDR3 nucleotide sequence: TGTGCCAGCAGCCAAGAGAGGGCGACAGGGCTAGCCTATGGCTACACCTTC. V and J are TRBV3-1 (or the pseudogene TRBV3-2) and TRBJ1-2, with 7 bases fitting TRBD1. Germline V gene lookup returns CDR1 LGHDT and CDR2 YNNKEL (reference sequence). This CDR3 contains 17 residues. The V and J ends lost 0 bases and 4 bases, in that order; junction bases with no gene match: 11.

This clone was picked up one time. The J gene is TRBJ1-1, the V gene TRBV23-1, with 9 bases aligning to TRBD1. TRBV23-1 is identified as an open reading frame with a role that is uncertain. The J segment lost 5 bases and the V segment lost 3 bases, leaving 19 bases of the junction unmatched. CDR3 length equals 19 residues. CDR3 sequence: CASSHRQGQGCEGWTEAFF. The DNA of the CDR3 is TGCGCCAGCAGTCATCGTCAAGGACAGGGGTGCGAGGGTTGGACTGAAGCTTTCTTT.

V and J are TRBV27 and TRBJ1-5, with D perhaps TRBD1 (5 bases). The germline V gene has CDR1 MNHEY and CDR2 SMNVEV (reference sequence). The CDR3 runs to 17 residues. Trimming shortened V by 6 bases and J by 0 bases, and 18 bases separated the two germline ends. The CDR3, as DNA: TGTGCCAGCAGGAGCCACGTTCGGGACTTTAGCAATCAGCCCCAGCATTTT. This gives the protein CASRSHVRDFSNQPQHF.

The chain couples TRBV4-1 to TRBJ2-7; a possible D gene is TRBD1 (7 bases). The V end was cut by 4 bases, the J end by 1 base, with 17 bases between. The CDR3 is made up of 16 amino acids. Germline V CDR1 and CDR2: MGHRA, YSYEKL. CDR3 sequence (DNA): TGCGCCAGCAGCCCAGATGCGGGACAGCTATCCTACGAGCAGTACTTC. Protein: CASSPDAGQLSYEQYF.

The CDR3 sequence is CASRRDRESADTQYF. The CDR3, as DNA: TGTGCCAGCAGAAGGGACAGGGAATCCGCAGATACGCAGTATTTT. The V call is TRBV6-4, the J call TRBJ2-3; 9 positions match TRBD1. Germline CDR1 is MRHNA and CDR2 is SNTAGT. The CDR3 is 15 amino acids. J lost 4 bases, V lost 6 bases, and 8 bases had no gene match.

The V call is TRBV6-5, the J call TRBJ1-1, with a possible D match to TRBD1 (6 bases). The V end was cut by 6 bases, the J end by 5 bases, with 10 bases between. The CDR3 loop spans 12 amino acids. Germline assignment: CDR1 MNHEY and CDR2 SVGAGI. This chain's CDR3 is CASSTTGTEAFF. In nucleotides, the CDR3 is TGTGCCAGCAGCACAACAGGGACTGAAGCTTTCTTT.

The J gene is TRBJ2-5, the V gene TRBV6-1; 14 nucleotides agree with TRBD2. Germline assignment: CDR1 MNHNS and CDR2 SASEGT. V dropped 3 bases and J dropped 4; count of bases not matched to a gene: 4. The CDR3 has 16 amino acids. CDR3 nucleotide sequence: TGTGCCAGCAGTGACCTGGGACTAGCGGGAGCAGAGACCCAGTACTTC. This encodes CASSDLGLAGAETQYF.

The chain couples TRBV29-1 to TRBJ2-7; possible D gene TRBD2, 6 bases. The CDR3 has 12 residues. CDR1 is SQVTM, CDR2 ANQGSEA, per germline. Trimming stripped 7 bases from V and 3 bases from J, with 13 bases between. The CDR3 is CSAGEGGYEQYF. The CDR3, as DNA: TGCAGCGCAGGAGAGGGAGGCTACGAGCAGTACTTC.

The rearrangement joins TRBV4-3 to TRBJ2-1; perhaps TRBD2 as D (6 bases). Germline CDR1 and CDR2: LGHNA and YSLEER. V was trimmed by 4 bases and J by 8 bases, leaving 12 bases between them. The CDR3 is made up of 13 amino acids. CDR3 in DNA: TGCGCCAGCAGCCCCCCAGGCGGGGATGAGCAGTTCTTC. It specifies CASSPPGGDEQFF.

The rearrangement uses TRBV14 and TRBJ1-2; TRBD1 might be the D (6 bases). Trimming shortened V by 2 bases and J by 4 bases, and 11 bases separated the two germline ends. CDR1 and CDR2 (germline): SGHDN, FVKESK. The CDR3 contains 14 residues. The CDR3 is CASSQTTGTYGYTF. CDR3 nucleotides: TGTGCCAGCAGCCAAACGACAGGCACCTATGGCTACACCTTC.

V usage is TRBV6-5 and J usage is TRBJ2-7, with D possibly TRBD2 on 5 matching bases. Trimming took off 6 bases at V and 0 bases at J, with 12 bases between the two ends. This CDR3 has 14 amino acids. The germline V gene encodes CDR1 MNHEY and CDR2 SVGAGI. The CDR3: CASSNGGPSYEQYF. Written as DNA, the CDR3 is TGTGCCAGCAGCAACGGAGGACCCTCCTACGAGCAGTACTTC.

The J gene is TRBJ1-4, the V gene TRBV18, with D possibly being TRBD1 (5 bases). The CDR3 length is 15 residues. Germline V gene sequence: CDR1 KGHSH, CDR2 LQKENI. With 2 bases removed from V and 4 bases from J, the gap between germline ends came to 11 bases. CDR3 in DNA: TGTGCCAGCTCACCAGCGGGGACGGGTAATGAAAAACTGTTTTTT. Translated: CASSPAGTGNEKLFF.